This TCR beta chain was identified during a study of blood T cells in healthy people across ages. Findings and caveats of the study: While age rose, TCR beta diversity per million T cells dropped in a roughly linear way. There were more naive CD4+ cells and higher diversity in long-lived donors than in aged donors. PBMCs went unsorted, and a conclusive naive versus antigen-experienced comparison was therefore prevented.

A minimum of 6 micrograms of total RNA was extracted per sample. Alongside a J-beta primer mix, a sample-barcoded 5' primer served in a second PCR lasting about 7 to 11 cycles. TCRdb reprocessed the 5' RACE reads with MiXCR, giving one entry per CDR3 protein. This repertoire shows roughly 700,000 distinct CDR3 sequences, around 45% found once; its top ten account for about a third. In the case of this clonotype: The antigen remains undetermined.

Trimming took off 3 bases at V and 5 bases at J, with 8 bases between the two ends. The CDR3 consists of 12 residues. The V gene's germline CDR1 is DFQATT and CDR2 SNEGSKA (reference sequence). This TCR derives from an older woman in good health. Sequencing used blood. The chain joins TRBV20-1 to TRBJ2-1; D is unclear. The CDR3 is CSASFVNNEQFF. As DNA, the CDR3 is TGCAGTGCTAGTTTTGTCAACAATGAGCAGTTCTTC.